Following are 8 T cell receptor beta chains from one sample sequenced in a study of T cells in Graves' hyperthyroidism and ophthalmopathy. Amplified TCR beta CDR3 regions came from RNA transcripts. TCR CDR3 regions were first amplified by RT-PCR with HTBI primers. One entry per CDR3 protein, called by TCRdb with MiXCR from the multiplex PCR reads. Of 400,000 to 550,000 distinct CDR3 sequences in the sample, approximately 25% were seen once. Sequenced: blood. Every receptor here comes from a woman aged 25 to 39 with Graves' ophthalmopathy.

This clonotype was seen at least ten times. An end of the junction does not agree with germline; a read error may underlie this. This chain connects TRBV6-2 or TRBV6-3 to TRBJ1-1, with a possible D match to TRBD1 (5 bases). CDR3 length equals 13 residues. CDR1 and CDR2 from the germline V gene are MNHEY and SVGEGT. CDR3 sequence reads: CASSLQVKTEAFF. Here the CDR3 DNA reads TGTGCCAGCAGTTTACAGGTGAAGACTGAAGCTTTCTTT.

This clonotype has a count of ten or more. V and J are TRBV6-1 and TRBJ2-7; maybe TRBD2 (5 bases). Germline V CDR1 and CDR2: MNHNS, SASEGT. Trimming took 5 bases from V and 0 from J, leaving 17 bases between them. The CDR3 runs 16 residues. CDR3 bases: TGTGCCAGCAGTCTGAATGAGGGCCTTCTCTCCTACGAGCAGTACTTC. Its protein is CASSLNEGLLSYEQYF.

This clonotype was picked up a small number of times. The chain carries TRBV10-2 and TRBJ2-5; D is undetermined. V gave up 2 bases and J gave up 1 base, with 11 bases separating them. Germline assignment: CDR1 WSHSY and CDR2 SAAADI. The CDR3 sequence is 15 residues long. This CDR3 is CASSEALRAQETQYF. Here the CDR3 DNA reads TGCGCCAGCAGTGAGGCGCTCCGGGCCCAAGAGACCCAGTACTTC.

This clonotype was found many times. This sequence joins TRBV7-2 and TRBJ2-7, with 7 bases matching TRBD2. The CDR3 sequence is 13 residues long. Germline CDR1 and CDR2: SGHTA and FQGNSA. Trimming took 7 bases from V and 2 from J; bases not matched to a gene: 5. For the CDR3, the DNA is TGTGCCAGCACCCCTCGGGGGGCCTACGAGCAGTACTTC. Translation: CASTPRGAYEQYF.

About this clonotype itself: Given a much more abundant clone one base away, this may be a read error. V gene TRBV29-1 combines with J gene TRBJ1-1, with D maybe TRBD1 (5 bases). Germline lookup yields CDR1 SQVTM and CDR2 ANQGSEA. V dropped 0 bases and J dropped 11 bases, with 13 bases sitting between them. The CDR3 consists of 12 residues. CDR3 in DNA: TGCAGCGTTGAAGAGAGGGCGGGGGTGGCTTTCTTT. This sequence encodes CSVEERAGVAFF.

The V call is TRBV28, the J call TRBJ1-2; 8 bases match TRBD1. The V segment lost 6 bases and the J segment 4 bases; nucleotides outside the gene matches: 7. This CDR3 is built from 14 residues. Germline assignment: CDR1 MDHEN and CDR2 SYDVKM. CDR3 sequence: CASRLTGAFYGYTF. In nucleotides, the CDR3 is TGTGCCAGCAGGCTGACAGGGGCTTTCTATGGCTACACCTTC.

This clonotype appeared many times. This chain links TRBV19 with TRBJ1-5; no clear D gene. Germline V CDR1 and CDR2: LNHDA, SQIVND (reference sequence). The CDR3 runs to 13 residues. Trimming took off 3 bases at V and 4 bases at J, with 7 bases between the two ends. CDR3 residues: CASSIVPNQPQHF. Here the CDR3 DNA reads TGTGCCAGTAGTATCGTGCCAAATCAGCCCCAGCATTTT.

In its sample, this clonotype was seen many times. The chain uses TRBV9 and TRBJ2-5; D gene unclear. CDR1 is SGDLS and CDR2 is YYNGEE in the germline V gene. With 0 bases removed from V and 5 bases from J, the gap between germline ends came to 14 bases. CDR3 length equals 15 residues. In nucleotides, the CDR3 is TGTGCCAGCAGCGTAGCCCGGGCCAGCGCCGAGACCCAGTACTTC. This gives the protein CASSVARASAETQYF.